This is a list of T cell receptor beta chains from one sample in a study of T-cell memory formation after mild COVID-19. A single record per CDR3 protein comes from TCRdb applying MiXCR to the 5' RACE reads. The sample holds just over 300,000 distinct CDR3 sequences, roughly 21% seen once. Material: PBMCs or a T cell subset sorted from them (not recorded which). The source of these receptors is a man between 18 and 35 years old who had mild COVID-19 (a few samples of this study predate the infection). Cell type and time point are not known. CDR3s include the opening cysteine and the closing phenylalanine or tryptophan. D genes are given only for firm matches. Some rows have no size entry. The others give once, few or many, or a class for an expanded clone.

V gene	J gene	D gene	clone size	CDR3 protein	CDR3 DNA
TRBV12-3/TRBV12-4	TRBJ2-2	TRBD1	.	CASSYRDRGFTGELFF	TGTGCCAGCAGTTACCGGGACAGGGGTTTCACCGGGGAGCTGTTTTTT
TRBV7-9	TRBJ2-1	TRBD2	.	CASSPPAGGPHEQFF	TGTGCCAGCAGCCCCCCAGCGGGGGGGCCCCATGAGCAGTTCTTC
TRBV5-1	TRBJ2-5	.	few	CATRSRAGEETQYF	TGCGCCACGCGTAGCCGGGCAGGGGAAGAGACCCAGTACTTC
TRBV5-1	TRBJ1-1	.	few	CASSLGLRGLSGTEAFF	TGCGCCAGCAGCTTGGGCCTTCGAGGGTTATCGGGAACTGAAGCTTTCTTT
TRBV20-1	TRBJ2-1	.	.	CSVRDLKSQFF	TGCAGTGTCAGAGATCTAAAGTCTCAGTTCTTC
TRBV9	TRBJ2-5	TRBD2	few	CASSVAQAGDKETQYF	TGTGCCAGCAGCGTAGCCCAAGCGGGGGACAAAGAGACCCAGTACTTC
TRBV3-1	TRBJ2-5	.	few	CASSQAVSGETQYF	TGTGCCAGCAGCCAAGCGGTCTCTGGAGAGACCCAGTACTTC
TRBV6-1	TRBJ1-4	.	.	CASSQGLGLEEKLFF	TGTGCCAGCAGCCAGGGGCTGGGGCTGGAGGAAAAACTGTTTTTT
TRBV7-9	TRBJ1-2	TRBD1	few	CASSLGRGLKYGYTF	TGTGCCAGCAGCTTGGGGAGGGGGCTGAAGTATGGCTACACCTTC
TRBV21-1	TRBJ1-2	.	many	CASSKVGTGAGYTF	.
TRBV7-3	TRBJ1-1	.	few	CASSLGRGGTEAFF	TGTGCCAGCAGCTTAGGCAGGGGAGGGACTGAAGCTTTCTTT
TRBV9	TRBJ2-3	.	few	CASSALWGDTQYF	TGTGCCAGCAGCGCTTTATGGGGGGATACGCAGTATTTT
TRBV20-1	TRBJ1-5	TRBD1	.	CSAREDRGGYERNQPQHF	TGCAGTGCTAGAGAGGACAGGGGGGGGTATGAGCGGAATCAGCCCCAGCATTTT
TRBV4-3	TRBJ1-5	.	few	CASSQDFQQPQHF	TGCGCCAGCAGCCAAGATTTTCAGCAGCCCCAGCATTTT
TRBV7-3	TRBJ2-1	.	few	CASSSGGTSYNEQFF	TGTGCCAGCAGCTCGGGGGGCACTTCCTACAATGAGCAGTTCTTC
TRBV7-6	TRBJ2-2	.	.	CALGGNTGELFF	TGTGCTTTAGGGGGGAACACCGGGGAGCTGTTTTTT
TRBV7-9	TRBJ1-4	TRBD1	.	CASTMSGGVVRKLFF	TGTGCCAGCACCATGTCAGGGGGGGTCGTTCGAAAACTGTTTTTT
TRBV18	TRBJ2-1	.	.	CASSLTGNEQFF	TGTGCCAGCTCGCTGACGGGGAATGAGCAGTTCTTC
TRBV4-3	TRBJ2-5	.	.	CASSQDPVQETQYF	TGCGCCAGCAGCCAAGACCCAGTCCAAGAGACCCAGTACTTC
TRBV27	TRBJ2-2	.	.	CASSFSGNPTGELFF	TGTGCCAGCAGTTTCTCTGGGAATCCCACCGGGGAGCTGTTTTTT
TRBV6-1	TRBJ1-2	TRBD1	few	CASSEAAGGAGYGYTF	TGTGCCAGCAGTGAAGCGGCAGGGGGCGCGGGCTATGGCTACACCTTC
TRBV6-2/TRBV6-3	TRBJ2-7	.	.	CASSLILYEQYF	TGTGCCAGCAGCCTTATATTATACGAGCAGTACTTC
TRBV9	TRBJ2-1	TRBD1	few	CASSALGDREYNEQFF	TGTGCCAGCAGCGCCCTGGGGGACAGGGAGTACAATGAGCAGTTCTTC
TRBV25-1	TRBJ2-7	TRBD1	few	CASLDRGHEQYF	TGTGCCAGCCTCGACAGGGGCCACGAGCAGTACTTC
TRBV7-2	TRBJ1-1	TRBD1	few	CASSSIRTGQGGTEAFF	TGTGCCAGCAGCTCGATCAGGACAGGACAGGGAGGTACTGAAGCTTTCTTT
TRBV29-1	TRBJ2-7	.	many	CSVDRQGEGEQYF	TGCAGCGTTGACCGGCAGGGGGAGGGTGAGCAGTACTTC
TRBV7-9	TRBJ1-1	.	many	CASSSGRMNTEAFF	TGTGCCAGCAGCTCCGGACGCATGAACACTGAAGCTTTCTTT
TRBV7-3	TRBJ2-1	TRBD2	.	CASRDSGTAGVEQFF	TGTGCCAGCAGGGATTCAGGGACGGCGGGGGTTGAGCAGTTCTTC
TRBV5-6	TRBJ2-5	.	many	CASSLRRGETQYF	TGTGCCAGCAGCTTAAGACGTGGAGAGACCCAGTACTTC
TRBV12-3/TRBV12-4	TRBJ2-5	.	few	CASSTGWAQYF	TGTGCCAGCAGTACCGGGTGGGCCCAGTACTTC
TRBV6-6	TRBJ2-7	.	.	CASSYYSPGYEQYF	TGTGCCAGCAGTTACTACTCACCAGGCTACGAGCAGTACTTC
TRBV19	TRBJ1-5	.	.	CACSPSRADQPQHF	TGTGCCTGCAGTCCCTCCAGGGCTGATCAGCCCCAGCATTTT
TRBV7-2	TRBJ2-1	.	.	CASSLGPTHAYNEQFF	TGTGCCAGCAGCTTAGGGCCCACGCACGCCTACAATGAGCAGTTCTTC
TRBV9	TRBJ2-1	TRBD1	many	CASTPQGAYNEQFF	TGTGCCAGCACCCCACAGGGGGCCTACAATGAGCAGTTCTTC
TRBV12-3/TRBV12-4	TRBJ2-2	.	.	CASSSGDGTNTGELFF	TGTGCCAGCAGTTCGGGAGACGGAACGAACACCGGGGAGCTGTTTTTT
TRBV7-2	TRBJ1-2	.	.	CASSLARTDLYGYTF	TGTGCCAGCAGCTTAGCCAGGACAGACCTGTATGGCTACACCTTC
TRBV12-3/TRBV12-4	TRBJ1-4	.	.	CASSWSGASEKLFF	TGTGCCAGCAGTTGGTCCGGGGCTTCTGAAAAACTGTTTTTT
TRBV6-6	TRBJ1-1	.	.	CASSYAIAGVGDTEAFF	TGTGCCAGCAGTTATGCGATAGCAGGGGTAGGCGACACTGAAGCTTTCTTT
TRBV12-3/TRBV12-4	TRBJ2-2	TRBD2	few	CASSMTAGGSGELFF	TGTGCCAGCAGTATGACAGCGGGGGGATCCGGGGAGCTGTTTTTT
TRBV7-9	TRBJ2-5	TRBD2	.	CASNAGETRGTQYF	TGTGCCAGTAACGCGGGGGAGACCCGCGGGACCCAGTACTTC
TRBV28	TRBJ2-5	TRBD1	.	CASSRTGIVETQYF	TGTGCCAGCAGTAGGACAGGGATAGTCGAGACCCAGTACTTC
TRBV20-1	TRBJ1-6	TRBD1	few	CSASFPGQGNSPLHF	TGCAGTGCTAGTTTCCCGGGACAGGGGAATTCACCCCTCCACTTT
TRBV20-1	TRBJ1-1	.	few	CSARASAGDAGTEAFF	TGCAGTGCTAGAGCGAGTGCCGGGGACGCTGGGACTGAAGCTTTCTTT
TRBV6-2/TRBV6-3	TRBJ1-4	.	.	CASSEGGADEKLFF	TGTGCCAGCAGTGAAGGCGGGGCGGATGAAAAACTGTTTTTT